What follows are 2 T cell receptor beta chains derived from one specimen sequenced in a study of control samples from healthy donors and cancer patients. The assay was immunoSEQ multiplex PCR, and TCRdb's table has in-frame clones only and misses some. The sample contains about 90,000 clones, approximately 90% of which appear only once. The sequenced material came from blood. These receptor sequences come from a woman aged 18-29 years in good health.

This chain links TRBV19 with TRBJ1-2; D is unresolved. The V end lost 3 bases, the J end lost 8 bases, and 10 bases lay between the germline ends. Germline CDR1 reads LNHDA; CDR2 reads SQIVND (reference sequence). The CDR3 runs to 12 residues. This CDR3 is CASSIAFAGYTF. DNA for the CDR3: TGTGCCAGTAGTATTGCCTTCGCGGGCTACACCTTC.

This clone was seen a few times. This chain joins TRBV2 and TRBJ1-2; D is possibly TRBD1 (5 bases). Looked up from germline, CDR1 is SNHLY and CDR2 is FYNNEI. Deletions cut 5 bases from V and 1 base from J, with 20 bases between. This CDR3 contains 17 residues. In DNA form, the CDR3 reads TGTGCCAGCAGTACTATGGGGGGGTCGCTTGGTAACTATGGCTACACCTTC. This gives the protein CASSTMGGSLGNYGYTF.